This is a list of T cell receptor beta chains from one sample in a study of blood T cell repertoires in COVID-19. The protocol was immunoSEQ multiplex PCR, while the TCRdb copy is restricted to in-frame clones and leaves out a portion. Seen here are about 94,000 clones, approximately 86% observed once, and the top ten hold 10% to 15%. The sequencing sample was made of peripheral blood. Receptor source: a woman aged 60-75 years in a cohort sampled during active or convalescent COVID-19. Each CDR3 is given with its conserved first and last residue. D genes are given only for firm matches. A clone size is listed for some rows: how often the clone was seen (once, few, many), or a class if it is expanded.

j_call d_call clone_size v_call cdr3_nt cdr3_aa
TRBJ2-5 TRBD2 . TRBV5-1 TGCGCCAGCAGTGGGGGTAGCGGGAGTGTAGAGACCCAGTACTTC CASSGGSGSVETQYF
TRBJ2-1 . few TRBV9 TGTGCCAGCAGCCCCCTATCGGGGGGCCTAGGGAATGAGCAGTTCTTC CASSPLSGGLGNEQFF
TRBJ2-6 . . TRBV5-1 TGCGCCAGCAGCCAAATGGGACACCGGGCGGGCGGGGCCAACGTCCTGACTTTC CASSQMGHRAGGANVLTF
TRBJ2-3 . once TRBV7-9 TGTGCCAGCAGCTCATCAGGGGGCACAGATACGCAGTATTTT CASSSSGGTDTQYF
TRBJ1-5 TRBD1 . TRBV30 TGTGCCTGGAGTGAACAGGGGGGGCAGCCCCAGCATTTT CAWSEQGGQPQHF
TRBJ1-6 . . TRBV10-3 TGTGCCATCAGGTCGGAGGGTATTAGCTCACCCCTCCACTTT CAIRSEGISSPLHF
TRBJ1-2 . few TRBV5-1 TGCGCCAGCAGCTCGGATGGAGGTCCGAACCTTAACTATGGCTACACCTTC CASSSDGGPNLNYGYTF
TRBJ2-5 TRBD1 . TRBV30 TGTGCCTGGAGTGCTCACCTCGGACAGGGGCGATACCAAGAGACCCAGTACTTC CAWSAHLGQGRYQETQYF
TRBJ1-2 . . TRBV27 TGTGCCAGCGGCGATATAGGCAGCGTACGTGGCTACACCTTC CASGDIGSVRGYTF
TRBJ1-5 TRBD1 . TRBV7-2 TGTGCCAGCAGCTTAGGGACAGGGCATCAGCCCCAGCATTTT CASSLGTGHQPQHF
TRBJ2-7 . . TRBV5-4 TGTGCCAGCAGCAACTATGGCGAGCAGTACTTC CASSNYGEQYF
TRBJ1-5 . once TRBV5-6 TGTGCCAGCAGCTTGCAGAAAAACAGGGCAAATCAGCCCCAGCATTTT CASSLQKNRANQPQHF
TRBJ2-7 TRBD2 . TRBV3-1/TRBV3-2 TGTGCCAGCAGCCCCTCCAGGGCTACTAGCGGGATAATGTACGAGCAGTACTTC CASSPSRATSGIMYEQYF
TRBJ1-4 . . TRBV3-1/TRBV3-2 TGTGCCAGCAGCCAAGACGCACGGCGCCCGGGAAAACTGTTTTTT CASSQDARRPGKLFF